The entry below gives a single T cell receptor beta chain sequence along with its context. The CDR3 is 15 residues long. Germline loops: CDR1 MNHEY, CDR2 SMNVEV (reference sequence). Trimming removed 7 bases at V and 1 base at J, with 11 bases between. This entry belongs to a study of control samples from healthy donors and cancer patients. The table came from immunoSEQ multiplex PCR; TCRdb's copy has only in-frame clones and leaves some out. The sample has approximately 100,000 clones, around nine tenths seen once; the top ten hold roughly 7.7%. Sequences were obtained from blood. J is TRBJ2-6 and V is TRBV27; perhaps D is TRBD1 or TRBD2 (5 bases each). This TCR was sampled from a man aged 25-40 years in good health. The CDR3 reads CASKPRESGANVLTF. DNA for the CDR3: TGTGCCAGCAAGCCCAGGGAGTCTGGGGCCAACGTCCTGACTTTC. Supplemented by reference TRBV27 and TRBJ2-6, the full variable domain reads EAQVTQNPRYLITVTGKKLTVTCSQNMNHEYMSWYRQDPGLGLRQIYYSMNVEVTDKGDVPEGYKVSRKEKRNFPLILESPSPNQTSLYFCASKPRESGANVLTFGAGSRLTVL.